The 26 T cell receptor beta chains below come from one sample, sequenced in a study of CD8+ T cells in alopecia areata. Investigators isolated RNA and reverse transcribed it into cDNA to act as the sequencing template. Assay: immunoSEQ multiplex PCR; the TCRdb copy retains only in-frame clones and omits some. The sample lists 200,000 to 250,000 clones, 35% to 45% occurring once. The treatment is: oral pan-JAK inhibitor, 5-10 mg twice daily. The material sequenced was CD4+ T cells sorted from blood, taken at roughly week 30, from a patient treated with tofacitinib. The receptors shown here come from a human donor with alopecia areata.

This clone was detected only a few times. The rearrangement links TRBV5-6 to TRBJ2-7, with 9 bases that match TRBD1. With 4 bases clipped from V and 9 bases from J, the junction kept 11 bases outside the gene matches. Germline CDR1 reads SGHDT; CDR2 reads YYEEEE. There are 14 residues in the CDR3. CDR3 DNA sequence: TGTGCCAGCAGCCTCCCGGGACAGGGCGCTGGGCAGTACTTC. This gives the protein CASSLPGQGAGQYF.

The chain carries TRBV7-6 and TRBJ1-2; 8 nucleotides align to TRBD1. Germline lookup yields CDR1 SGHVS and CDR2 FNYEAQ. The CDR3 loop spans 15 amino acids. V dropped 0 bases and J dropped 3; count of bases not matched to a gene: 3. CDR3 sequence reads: CASSLAAGGDYGYTF. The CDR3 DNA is TGTGCCAGCAGCTTAGCGGCAGGGGGCGACTATGGCTACACCTTC.

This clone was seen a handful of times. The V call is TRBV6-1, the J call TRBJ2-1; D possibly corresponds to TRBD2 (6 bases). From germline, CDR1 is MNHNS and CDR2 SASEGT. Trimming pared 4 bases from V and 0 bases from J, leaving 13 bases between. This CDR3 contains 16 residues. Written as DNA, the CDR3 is TGTGCCAGCAGTGCCAGGGCGACTAGCTCCTACAATGAGCAGTTCTTC. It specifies CASSARATSSYNEQFF.

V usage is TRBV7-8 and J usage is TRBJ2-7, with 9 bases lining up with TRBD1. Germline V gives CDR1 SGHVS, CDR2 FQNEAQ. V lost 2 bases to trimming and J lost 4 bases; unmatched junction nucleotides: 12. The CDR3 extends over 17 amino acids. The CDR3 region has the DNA TGTGCCAGCAGCTTACTAATATCAGGACAGGGGTCGTACGAGCAGTACTTC. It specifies CASSLLISGQGSYEQYF.

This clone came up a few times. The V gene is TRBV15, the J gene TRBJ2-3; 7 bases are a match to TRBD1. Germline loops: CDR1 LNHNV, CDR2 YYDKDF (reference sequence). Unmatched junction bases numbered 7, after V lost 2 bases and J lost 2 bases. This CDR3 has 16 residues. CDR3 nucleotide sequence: TGTGCCACCAGCAGAACAGACAGGGCCTCCACAGATACGCAGTATTTT. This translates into CATSRTDRASTDTQYF.

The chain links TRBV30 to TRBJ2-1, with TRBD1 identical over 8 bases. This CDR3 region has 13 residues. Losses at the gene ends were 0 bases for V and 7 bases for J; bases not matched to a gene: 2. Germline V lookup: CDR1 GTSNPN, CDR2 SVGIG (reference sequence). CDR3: CAWSVRTGNEQFF. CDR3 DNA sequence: TGTGCCTGGAGTGTACGGACAGGGAATGAGCAGTTCTTC.

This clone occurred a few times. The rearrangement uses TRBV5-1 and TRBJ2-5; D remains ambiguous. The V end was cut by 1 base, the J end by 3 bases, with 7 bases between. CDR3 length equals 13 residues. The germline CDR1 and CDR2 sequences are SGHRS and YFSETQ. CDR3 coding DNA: TGCGCCAGCAGCTTGTTGGCAGAAGAGACCCAGTACTTC. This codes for CASSLLAEETQYF.

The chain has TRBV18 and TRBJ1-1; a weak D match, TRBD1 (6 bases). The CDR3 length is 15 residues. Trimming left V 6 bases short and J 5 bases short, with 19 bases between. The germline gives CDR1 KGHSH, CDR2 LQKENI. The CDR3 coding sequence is TGTGCCAGCTCCACCGGGTCGGGGGCTGGGACTGAAGCTTTCTTT. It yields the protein CASSTGSGAGTEAFF.

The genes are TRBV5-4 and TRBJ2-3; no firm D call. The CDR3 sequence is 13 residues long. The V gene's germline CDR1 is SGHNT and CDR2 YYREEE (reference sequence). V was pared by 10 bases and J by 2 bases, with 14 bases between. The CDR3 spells CAGRNQATDTQYF. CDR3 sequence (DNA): TGTGCCGGACGGAACCAGGCCACAGATACGCAGTATTTT.

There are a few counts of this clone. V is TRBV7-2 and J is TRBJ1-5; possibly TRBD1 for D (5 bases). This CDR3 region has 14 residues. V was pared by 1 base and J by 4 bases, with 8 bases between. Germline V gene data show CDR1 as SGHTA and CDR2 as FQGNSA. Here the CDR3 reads CASSLVGGNQPQHF. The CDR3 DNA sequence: TGTGCCAGCAGCTTAGTGGGGGGTAATCAGCCCCAGCATTTT.

In DNA form, the CDR3 reads TGTGCCAGCAGCGTGGGGAGGGCATCCGAAGAGACCCAGTACTTC. Its protein is CASSVGRASEETQYF. J is TRBJ2-5 and V is TRBV9, with TRBD2 identical over 7 bases. Germline trimming cut 2 bases from V and 3 bases from J; bases unmatched to any gene: 7. This CDR3 comprises 15 residues. The V gene's germline CDR1 is SGDLS and CDR2 YYNGEE.

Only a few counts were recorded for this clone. CDR3 DNA sequence: TGCAGCGTTGATTTGCGAGGGGCAGGGTCTAACTATGGCTACACCTTC. This codes for CSVDLRGAGSNYGYTF. The rearrangement joins TRBV29-1 to TRBJ1-2, with a tentative D call TRBD1 (5 bases). Germline lookup yields CDR1 SQVTM and CDR2 ANQGSEA. The CDR3 is 16 amino acids. Trimming removed 3 bases at V and 0 bases at J, with 17 bases between. Full variable domain (remainder filled in from reference TRBV29-1 and TRBJ1-2): SAVISQKPSRDICQRGTSLTIQCQVDSQVTMMFWYRQQPGQSLTLIATANQGSEATYESGFVIDKFPISRPNLTFSTLTVSNMSPEDSSIYLCSVDLRGAGSNYGYTFGSGTRLTVV.

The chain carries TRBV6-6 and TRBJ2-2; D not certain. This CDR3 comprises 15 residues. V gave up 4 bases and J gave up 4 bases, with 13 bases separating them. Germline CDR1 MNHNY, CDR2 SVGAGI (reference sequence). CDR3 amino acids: CASSSDGRRTGELFF. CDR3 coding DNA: TGTGCCAGCAGTTCGGACGGCAGACGCACCGGGGAGCTGTTTTTT.

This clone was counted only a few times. CDR3 sequence reads: CACQAGGGTGELFF. The CDR3 DNA reads as TGTGCCTGTCAAGCGGGAGGGGGCACCGGGGAGCTGTTTTTT. The chain recombines TRBV30 with TRBJ2-2; 10 bases align to TRBD2. The length of the CDR3 is 14 residues. The V gene's germline CDR1 is GTSNPN and CDR2 SVGIG (reference sequence). The trim removed 6 bases at V and 4 bases at J, leaving 5 bases unmatched.

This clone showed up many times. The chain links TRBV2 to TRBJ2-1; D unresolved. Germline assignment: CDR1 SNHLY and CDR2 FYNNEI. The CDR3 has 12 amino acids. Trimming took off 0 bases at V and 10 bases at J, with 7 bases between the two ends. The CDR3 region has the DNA TGTGCCAGCAGTGAAGCGGGCCCCGAGCAGTTCTTC. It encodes CASSEAGPEQFF. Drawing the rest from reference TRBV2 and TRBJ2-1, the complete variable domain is EPEVTQTPSHQVTQMGQEVILRCVPISNHLYFYWYRQILGQKVEFLVSFYNNEISEKSEIFDDQFSVERPDGSNFTLKIRSTKLEDSAMYFCASSEAGPEQFFGPGTRLTVL.

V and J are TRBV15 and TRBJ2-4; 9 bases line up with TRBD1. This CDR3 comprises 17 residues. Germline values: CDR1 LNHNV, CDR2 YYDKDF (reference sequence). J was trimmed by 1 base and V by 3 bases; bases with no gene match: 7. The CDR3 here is CATSRGRDRVAKNIQYF. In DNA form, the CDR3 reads TGTGCCACCAGCAGGGGCCGGGACAGGGTTGCCAAAAACATTCAGTACTTC.

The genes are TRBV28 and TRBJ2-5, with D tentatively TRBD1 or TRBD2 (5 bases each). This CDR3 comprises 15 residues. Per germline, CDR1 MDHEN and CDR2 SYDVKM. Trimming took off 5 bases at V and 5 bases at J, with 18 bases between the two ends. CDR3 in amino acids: CASSPPGPLGETQYF. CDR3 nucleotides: TGTGCCAGCAGTCCCCCGGGACCCCTAGGGGAGACCCAGTACTTC.

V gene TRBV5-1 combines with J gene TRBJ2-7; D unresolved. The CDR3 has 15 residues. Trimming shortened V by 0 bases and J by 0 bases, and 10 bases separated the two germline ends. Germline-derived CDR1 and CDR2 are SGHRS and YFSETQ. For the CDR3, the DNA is TGCGCCAGCAGCTTGGGACATACAAGCTCCTACGAGCAGTACTTC. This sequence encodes CASSLGHTSSYEQYF.

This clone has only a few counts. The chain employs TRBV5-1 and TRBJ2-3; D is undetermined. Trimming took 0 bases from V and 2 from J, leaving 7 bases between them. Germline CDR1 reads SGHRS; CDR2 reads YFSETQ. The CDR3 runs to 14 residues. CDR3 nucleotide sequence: TGCGCCAGCAGCTTGGTCTACATCACAGATACGCAGTATTTT. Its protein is CASSLVYITDTQYF.

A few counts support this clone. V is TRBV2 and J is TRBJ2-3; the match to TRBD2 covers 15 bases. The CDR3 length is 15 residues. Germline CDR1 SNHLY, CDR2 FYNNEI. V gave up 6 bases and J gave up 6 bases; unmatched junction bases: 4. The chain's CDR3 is CASSPGTSGGDTQYF. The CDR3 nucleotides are TGTGCCAGCAGCCCCGGGACTAGCGGGGGGGATACGCAGTATTTT.

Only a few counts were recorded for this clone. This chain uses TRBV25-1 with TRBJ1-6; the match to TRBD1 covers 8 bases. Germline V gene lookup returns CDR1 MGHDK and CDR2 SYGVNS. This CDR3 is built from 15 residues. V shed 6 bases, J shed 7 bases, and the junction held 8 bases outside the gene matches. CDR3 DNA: TGTGCCAGCAGACGGACAGGGTTAAGGAATTCACCCCTCCACTTT. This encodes CASRRTGLRNSPLHF. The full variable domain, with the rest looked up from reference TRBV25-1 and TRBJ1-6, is EADIYQTPRYLVIGTGKKITLECSQTMGHDKMYWYQQDPGMELHLIHYSYGVNSTEKGDLSSESTVSRIRTEHFPLTLESARPSHTSQYLCASRRTGLRNSPLHFGNGTRLTVT.

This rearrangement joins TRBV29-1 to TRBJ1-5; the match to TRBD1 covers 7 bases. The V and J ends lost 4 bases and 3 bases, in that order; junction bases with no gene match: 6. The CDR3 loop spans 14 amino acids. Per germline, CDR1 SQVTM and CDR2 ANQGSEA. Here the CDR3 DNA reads TGCAGCGTTGCAGGGGGGGATGCCAATCAGCCCCAGCATTTT. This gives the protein CSVAGGDANQPQHF.

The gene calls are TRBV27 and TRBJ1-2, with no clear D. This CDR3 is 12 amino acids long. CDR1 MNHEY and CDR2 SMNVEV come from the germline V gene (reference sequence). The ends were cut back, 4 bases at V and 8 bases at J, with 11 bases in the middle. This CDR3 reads CASSSRTGGYTF. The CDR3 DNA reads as TGTGCCAGCAGTTCGCGGACGGGCGGCTACACCTTC.

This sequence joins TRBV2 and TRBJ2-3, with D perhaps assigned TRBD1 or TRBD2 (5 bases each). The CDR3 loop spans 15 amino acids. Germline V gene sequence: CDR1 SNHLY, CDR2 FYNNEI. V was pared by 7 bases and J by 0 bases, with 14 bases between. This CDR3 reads CASIPGSLSTDTQYF. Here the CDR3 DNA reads TGTGCCAGCATCCCAGGGAGCCTTAGCACAGATACGCAGTATTTT.

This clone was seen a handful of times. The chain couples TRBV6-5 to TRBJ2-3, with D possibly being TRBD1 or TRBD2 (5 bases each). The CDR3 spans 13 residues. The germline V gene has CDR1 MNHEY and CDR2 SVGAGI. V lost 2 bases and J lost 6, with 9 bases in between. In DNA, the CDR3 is TGTGCCAGCAGTTACCGGGACGCGGATACGCAGTATTTT. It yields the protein CASSYRDADTQYF.

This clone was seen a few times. This CDR3 is CALGRNINYGYTF. The CDR3 coding sequence is TGTGCCTTGGGACGGAACATTAACTATGGCTACACCTTC. The chain combines TRBV30 with TRBJ1-2, with D maybe TRBD1 (5 bases). V was pared by 7 bases and J by 1 base, with 13 bases between. This CDR3 has 13 amino acids. Germline CDR1 reads GTSNPN; CDR2 reads SVGIG (reference sequence).